This is a list of T cell receptor beta chains from one sample in a study of CD8+ T cells in alopecia areata. Assay used: immunoSEQ multiplex PCR; TCRdb lists only in-frame clones, some missing. The sample comprises around 300,000 clones, around 64% of which are singletons, and about 0.9% rests with the top ten. The sequencing here drew on CD4+ T cells sorted from blood, taken around week 54, from a patient treated with tofacitinib. The receptors shown here come from a human donor with alopecia areata. Each CDR3 is given with its conserved first and last residue. The order of the fields is clone size, V gene, J gene, D gene, CDR3 DNA, CDR3 protein. A D gene is named only where the DNA matches it firmly. Not every row has a clone size; where given, it reads once, few, many or a size class.

few	TRBV18	TRBJ2-3	TRBD1	TGTGCCAGCTCACCGACAGGGGGCTGGGATACGCAGTATTTT	CASSPTGGWDTQYF
.	TRBV15	TRBJ2-1	.	TGTGCCACCAGCGTTGACAGGTTAGGTTCCGGTGAGCAGTTCTTC	CATSVDRLGSGEQFF
.	TRBV5-4	TRBJ2-7	.	TGTGCCAGCAGCTTGGTAGGCGAATCCTACGAGCAGTACTTC	CASSLVGESYEQYF
once	TRBV30	TRBJ1-2	.	TGTGCCTGGAGCGCCAGCTATGGCTACACCTTC	CAWSASYGYTF
.	TRBV30	TRBJ2-7	TRBD1	TGTGCCGGGCGGGGCAGGGGGCTCTACGAGCAGTACTTC	CAGRGRGLYEQYF
.	TRBV4-2	TRBJ2-7	.	TGTGCCAGCAGCCCACCGTGGCAGGAGACTTACGAGCAGTACTTC	CASSPPWQETYEQYF
.	TRBV30	TRBJ1-3	.	TGTGCCTGGAGTGTCTCAGGATGGAGCACCATATATTTT	CAWSVSGWSTIYF
.	TRBV5-1	TRBJ2-7	.	TGCGCCAGCAGCTTCGACAGATCCTACGAGCAGTACTTC	CASSFDRSYEQYF
.	TRBV7-2	TRBJ1-2	.	TGTGCCAGCAAAGGGATTAGTTATGGCTACACCTTC	CASKGISYGYTF
.	TRBV29-1	TRBJ1-2	.	TGCAGCGTGGCTAAATTCCATCTAGGCTATGGCTACACCTTC	CSVAKFHLGYGYTF
.	TRBV29-1	TRBJ1-2	.	TGCAGCGTTGAGCAGGGGTCAGACTACACCTTC	CSVEQGSDYTF
once	TRBV5-1	TRBJ2-7	TRBD2	TGCGCCAGCAGACTAAGTTTAGCGGGGGCCACCTACGAGCAGTACTTC	CASRLSLAGATYEQYF
.	TRBV29-1	TRBJ2-6	.	TGCAGCGTTCTAGGACGGCGCTCTGGGGCCAACGTCCTGACTTTC	CSVLGRRSGANVLTF
once	TRBV29-1	TRBJ1-2	TRBD1	TGCAGCGTTGCCCCCGCGGACAGGGCTAACTATGGCTACACCTTC	CSVAPADRANYGYTF
.	TRBV6-1	TRBJ1-2	.	TGTGCCAGCAGCTTTTTCCGGGACACCCGGGGCGGCTACACCTTC	CASSFFRDTRGGYTF
.	TRBV7-9	TRBJ2-5	TRBD1	TGTGCCAGCAGCTCGACAGGGCTCGAAGAGACCCAGTACTTC	CASSSTGLEETQYF
.	TRBV30	TRBJ2-7	.	TGTGCCTGGGAGCGAAGCCCAGGGGTCTACGAGCAGTACTTC	CAWERSPGVYEQYF
.	TRBV5-4	TRBJ2-5	TRBD1	TGTGCCAGCAGCGACGCCGGGACAGACCAAGAGACCCAGTACTTC	CASSDAGTDQETQYF
few	TRBV4-1	TRBJ1-3	.	TGCGCCAGCAGCCCGGACACGTTCTCTGGAAACACCATATATTTT	CASSPDTFSGNTIYF
few	TRBV29-1	TRBJ2-1	.	TGCAGCGTTGGAGGTTATGAGCAGTTCTTC	CSVGGYEQFF
.	TRBV5-1	TRBJ2-5	TRBD1	TGCGCCAGCAGCTCATCCGGGACAGGGGCTGGGGAGACCCAGTACTTC	CASSSSGTGAGETQYF
.	TRBV27	TRBJ2-3	TRBD2	TGTGCCAGCAGCTTGACTAGCTCCAAGACAGATACGCAGTATTTT	CASSLTSSKTDTQYF
.	TRBV18	TRBJ1-5	.	TGTGCCAGCTCACCACGGAGACGTAGCAATCAGCCCCAGCATTTT	CASSPRRRSNQPQHF
.	TRBV7-2	TRBJ2-3	TRBD1	TGTGCCAGCAGCTTGCCACAGGGGGCGCAAGATACGCAGTATTTT	CASSLPQGAQDTQYF
.	TRBV18	TRBJ2-7	.	TGTGCCAGCTCACCATTTGGGCCCCGAAGGGAGCAGTACTTC	CASSPFGPRREQYF
.	TRBV7-8	TRBJ1-5	TRBD1	TGTGCCAGCAGCTGGGGGACAGGGGTCAATCGGCCCCAGCATTTT	CASSWGTGVNRPQHF
few	TRBV9	TRBJ2-7	.	TGTGCCAGCAGCGTAGCCAGCAGCTCCTACGAGCAGTACTTC	CASSVASSSYEQYF
.	TRBV6-6	TRBJ1-3	TRBD1	TGTGCCACCGACAGGGGCTCTGGAAACACCATATATTTT	CATDRGSGNTIYF
.	TRBV20-1	TRBJ2-3	.	TGCAGTGCTGGGTCAACAATACGAAAGTATTTT	CSAGSTIRKYF
.	TRBV4-3	TRBJ2-7	.	TGCGCCAGCAGCCAAGAAGCCCGGTCCTACGAGCAGTACTTC	CASSQEARSYEQYF
.	TRBV5-1	TRBJ2-3	.	TGCGCCAGCAGCTCTTTCAGGGGCACAGATACGCAGTATTTT	CASSSFRGTDTQYF
.	TRBV5-4	TRBJ2-1	.	TGTGCCAGCAGCTTGCCGGGGGAGTACAATGAGCAGTTCTTC	CASSLPGEYNEQFF
.	TRBV7-2	TRBJ1-6	TRBD1	TGTGCCAGCAGCTCGGGACAGTCGTATAATTCACCCCTCCACTTT	CASSSGQSYNSPLHF
.	TRBV30	TRBJ2-3	.	TGTGCCTGGGAGAGTGGGTCAGGACTCTCTAGCACAGATACGCAGTATTTT	CAWESGSGLSSTDTQYF
.	TRBV7-6	TRBJ1-5	.	TGTGCCAGCAGCTCCGGGGCAGGGGATCAGCCCCAGCATTTT	CASSSGAGDQPQHF
.	TRBV10-3	TRBJ2-3	.	TGTGCCATCAGTCCGGGTCTCTCTAGCACAGATACGCAGTATTTT	CAISPGLSSTDTQYF
.	TRBV19	TRBJ1-1	.	TGTGCCAGTAGTGTACAGGAGGCGGGTGGAGCTTTCTTT	CASSVQEAGGAFF
.	TRBV7-8	TRBJ1-2	.	TGTGCCAGCAGCCACCTGGTGGGGGGCTCTGGCTACACCTTC	CASSHLVGGSGYTF
.	TRBV30	TRBJ1-1	.	TGTGCCTGGAGCCTGGAGGAATGGGGCACTGAAGCTTTCTTT	CAWSLEEWGTEAFF
.	TRBV29-1	TRBJ2-3	.	TGCAGCGTTGACAGCGGGCTTCCTGGAGATACGCAGTATTTT	CSVDSGLPGDTQYF
.	TRBV27	TRBJ1-4	.	TGTGCCAGCAGTTCCGGGAGGGGCGGTGAAAAACTGTTTTTT	CASSSGRGGEKLFF
many	TRBV19	TRBJ1-5	TRBD1	TGTGCCAGTAGTATGGGACAGGGATTTAACAATCAGCCCCAGCATTTT	CASSMGQGFNNQPQHF
.	TRBV29-1	TRBJ2-1	.	TGCAGCGTACAGACCAAGGAGCAGTTCTTC	CSVQTKEQFF